This passage covers 3 T cell receptor beta chains from one sample sequenced in a study of PD-1 blockade in classical Hodgkin lymphoma. Time point reported: cycle 4 day 1 (C4D1), after six to seven weeks of nivolumab. Brentuximab vedotin exposure varied among the patients, all of whom had relapsed after autologous stem cell transplantation. The method was immunoSEQ multiplex PCR; TCRdb's version includes in-frame clones alone and lacks a portion of them. The data hold more than 90,000 clones, with roughly 78% observed a single time. Sequences were derived from peripheral blood mononuclear cells (PBMCs), sampled before the fourth cycle of nivolumab. The receptors originated from a human donor with classical Hodgkin lymphoma.

This chain links TRBV9 with TRBJ2-5; a possible D gene is TRBD1 (6 bases). Between the trimmed V and J ends, which lost 3 bases and 1 base, there was a span of 13 bases. CDR3 size: 15 residues. The germline V gene has CDR1 SGDLS and CDR2 YYNGEE. Here the CDR3 DNA reads TGTGCCAGCAGCGCACTACAGGGAATCCAAGAGACCCAGTACTTC. Protein: CASSALQGIQETQYF.

This chain joins TRBV6-5 and TRBJ1-3, with a weak D call TRBD1 (6 bases). The germline V gene encodes CDR1 MNHEY and CDR2 SVGAGI. V lost 4 bases and J 0 bases, leaving 13 bases between the germline ends. The length of the CDR3 is 16 residues. The CDR3 DNA reads as TGTGCCAGCAGTTCAGGGGCACCCAGCTCTGGAAACACCATATATTTT. Amino acid sequence: CASSSGAPSSGNTIYF.

The V gene is TRBV27, the J gene TRBJ2-3, with 16 bases lining up with TRBD2. Germline loops: CDR1 MNHEY, CDR2 SMNVEV (reference sequence). Losses at the gene ends were 3 bases for V and 4 bases for J; bases not matched to a gene: 13. CDR3 length: 20 residues. This CDR3 reads CASSFYLGTSGRVPADTQYF. CDR3 bases: TGTGCCAGCAGTTTTTATCTGGGGACTAGCGGGAGGGTGCCGGCAGATACGCAGTATTTT.